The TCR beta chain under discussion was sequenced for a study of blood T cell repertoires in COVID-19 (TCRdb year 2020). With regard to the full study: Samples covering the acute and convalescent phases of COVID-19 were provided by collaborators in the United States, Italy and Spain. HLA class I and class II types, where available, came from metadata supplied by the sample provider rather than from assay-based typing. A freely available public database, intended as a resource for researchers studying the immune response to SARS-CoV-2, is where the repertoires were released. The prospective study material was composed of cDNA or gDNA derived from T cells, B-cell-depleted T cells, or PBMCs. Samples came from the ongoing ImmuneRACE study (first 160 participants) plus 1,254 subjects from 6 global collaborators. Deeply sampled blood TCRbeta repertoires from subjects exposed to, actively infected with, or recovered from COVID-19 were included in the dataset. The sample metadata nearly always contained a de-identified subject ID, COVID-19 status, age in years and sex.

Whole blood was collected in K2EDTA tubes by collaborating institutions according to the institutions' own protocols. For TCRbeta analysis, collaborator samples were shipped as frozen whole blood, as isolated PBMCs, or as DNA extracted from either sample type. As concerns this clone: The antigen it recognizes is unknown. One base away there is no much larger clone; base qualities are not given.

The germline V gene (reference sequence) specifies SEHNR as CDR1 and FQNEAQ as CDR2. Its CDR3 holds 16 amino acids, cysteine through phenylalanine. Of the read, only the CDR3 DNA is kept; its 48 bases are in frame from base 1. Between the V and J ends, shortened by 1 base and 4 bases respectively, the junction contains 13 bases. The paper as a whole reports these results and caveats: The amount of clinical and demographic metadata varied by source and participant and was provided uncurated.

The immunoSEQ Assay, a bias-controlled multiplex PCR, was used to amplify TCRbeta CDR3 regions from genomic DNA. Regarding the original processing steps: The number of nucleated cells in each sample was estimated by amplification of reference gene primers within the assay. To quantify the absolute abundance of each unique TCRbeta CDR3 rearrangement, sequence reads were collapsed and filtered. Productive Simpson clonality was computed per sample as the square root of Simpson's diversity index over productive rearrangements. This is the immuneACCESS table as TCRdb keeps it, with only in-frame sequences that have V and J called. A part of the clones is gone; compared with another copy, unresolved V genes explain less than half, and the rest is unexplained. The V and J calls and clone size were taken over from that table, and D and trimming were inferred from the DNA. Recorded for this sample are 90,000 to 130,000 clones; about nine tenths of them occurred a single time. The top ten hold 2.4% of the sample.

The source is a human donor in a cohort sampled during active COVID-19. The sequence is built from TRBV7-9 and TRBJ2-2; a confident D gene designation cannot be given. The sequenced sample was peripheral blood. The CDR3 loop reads CASSLEAGVVTGELFF. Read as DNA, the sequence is TGTGCCAGCAGCTTAGAAGCCGGAGTGGTCACCGGGGAGCTGTTTTTT.